The 11 T cell receptor beta chains in this list originate from one sample, sequenced in a study of cytomegalovirus exposure and HLA in healthy donors. In the PCR, 60 Vbeta and 13 Jbeta primers were used. Using immunoSEQ multiplex PCR, the repertoire was profiled, and TCRdb retains in-frame clones only, with some absent. In the table there are roughly 100,000 clones, approximately 70% of which are singletons. The sequenced material came from PBMCs. Receptors were obtained from a man aged 25-40 years in good health and CMV-seronegative.

This clone was recorded only once. CDR3 bases: TGCGCCAGCAGCTTGGTATCCGCGGCGGGAGCGTCCGAAGAGACCCAGTACTTC. Its protein is CASSLVSAAGASEETQYF. J is TRBJ2-5 and V is TRBV5-1, with 7 nucleotides matching TRBD2. This CDR3 is built from 18 residues. The V gene's germline CDR1 is SGHRS and CDR2 YFSETQ. V lost 0 bases, J lost 3 bases, and 14 bases stayed unmatched.

The chain carries TRBV11-2 and TRBJ2-7, with 10 bases aligning to TRBD2. The germline gives CDR1 SGHAT, CDR2 FQNNGV. The CDR3 totals 15 residues. V lost 5 bases, J lost 3 bases, and 7 bases stayed unmatched. The CDR3 DNA follows: TGTGCCAGCAGCCTAGCGGGAGCAGGCATCTACGAGCAGTACTTC. It translates to CASSLAGAGIYEQYF. Full variable domain (remainder filled in from reference TRBV11-2 and TRBJ2-7): EAGVAQSPRYKIIEKRQSVAFWCNPISGHATLYWYQQILGQGPKLLIQFQNNGVVDDSQLPKDRFSAERLKGVDSTLKIQPAKLEDSAVYLCASSLAGAGIYEQYFGPGTRLTVT.

This chain uses TRBV4-3 with TRBJ1-1; a possible D gene is TRBD1 (5 bases). Deletions cut 1 base from V and 0 bases from J, with 15 bases between. Germline loops: CDR1 LGHNA, CDR2 YSLEER. The CDR3 has 17 residues. Here the CDR3 reads CASSQAQGTRLNTEAFF. The CDR3 nucleotides are TGCGCCAGCAGCCAAGCTCAAGGGACTCGGCTGAACACTGAAGCTTTCTTT.

This clone was found a few times. The rearrangement uses TRBV27 and TRBJ2-1; 8 nucleotides agree with TRBD2. Trimming removed 5 bases from V and 4 bases from J; junction bases left unmatched: 10. Germline V gene data show CDR1 as MNHEY and CDR2 as SMNVEV (reference sequence). This CDR3 comprises 16 residues. DNA of the CDR3: TGTGCCAGCAGTCTACGGGTAGCGGGGCCGTACAATGAGCAGTTCTTC. The encoded protein is CASSLRVAGPYNEQFF.

This chain uses TRBV2 with TRBJ2-6, with D perhaps matching TRBD1 (5 bases). There are 18 residues in the CDR3. The V end lost 3 bases, the J end lost 0 bases, and 15 bases lay between the germline ends. Germline values: CDR1 SNHLY, CDR2 FYNNEI. This chain's CDR3 is CASSDTAGYPSGANVLTF. CDR3 coding DNA: TGTGCCAGCAGTGATACGGCAGGGTACCCCTCTGGGGCCAACGTCCTGACTTTC.

The gene calls are TRBV2 and TRBJ2-7; 9 bases are shared with TRBD1. Germline V gene data show CDR1 as SNHLY and CDR2 as FYNNEI. J gave up 6 bases and V 4 bases, and 13 bases lay outside the gene matches. The CDR3 has 16 amino acids. CDR3 in DNA: TGTGCCAGCAGTGCGGGCCCTCCCGGGACAGGGTTCGAGCAGTACTTC. Translated, it gives CASSAGPPGTGFEQYF.

This clone showed up just once. The chain is built from TRBV27 and TRBJ2-1, with 11 bases identical to TRBD2. Losses at the gene ends were 6 bases for V and 4 bases for J; bases not matched to a gene: 23. This CDR3 region has 21 residues. The germline V gene encodes CDR1 MNHEY and CDR2 SMNVEV (reference sequence). CDR3 sequence reads: CASSTVWAGLAENGEYNEQFF. CDR3 coding DNA: TGTGCCAGCAGCACAGTTTGGGCGGGACTAGCGGAGAACGGGGAGTACAATGAGCAGTTCTTC.

The chain recombines TRBV6-6 with TRBJ2-7, with unresolved D. Trimming pared 7 bases from V and 0 bases from J, leaving 7 bases between. Per the germline V gene, CDR1 is MNHNY and CDR2 is SVGAGI (reference sequence). This CDR3 comprises 12 residues. The CDR3, as DNA: TGTGCCAGCAAGTCGAGCTCCTACGAGCAGTACTTC. It specifies CASKSSSYEQYF.

This clone came up once. The chain is built from TRBV5-6 and TRBJ1-3; D is unclear. Trimming took 0 bases from V and 0 from J, leaving 7 bases between them. CDR3 length: 15 residues. Germline CDR1 SGHDT, CDR2 YYEEEE. The CDR3 DNA follows: TGTGCCAGCAGCTTGGCGCAGATCTCTGGAAACACCATATATTTT. Its protein is CASSLAQISGNTIYF. Full variable domain (rest looked up from reference TRBV5-6 and TRBJ1-3): DAGVTQSPTHLIKTRGQQVTLRCSPKSGHDTVSWYQQALGQGPQFIFQYYEEEERQRGNFPDRFSGHQFPNYSSELNVNALLLGDSALYLCASSLAQISGNTIYFGEGSWLTVV.

V and J are TRBV30 and TRBJ2-5; no clear D gene. Germline CDR1 and CDR2: GTSNPN and SVGIG (reference sequence). CDR3 length: 13 amino acids. Between the trimmed V and J ends, which lost 4 bases and 2 bases, there was a span of 11 bases. The CDR3, as DNA: TGTGCCTGGAAAATGATGCTACAAGAGACCCAGTACTTC. Protein product: CAWKMMLQETQYF. The whole variable domain, remainder taken from reference TRBV30 and TRBJ2-5, is SQTIHQWPATLVQPVGSPLSLECTVEGTSNPNLYWYRQAAGRGLQLLFYSVGIGQISSEVPQNLSASRPQDRQFILSSKKLLLSDSGFYLCAWKMMLQETQYFGPGTRLLVL.

This clone has just a few counts. The chain recombines TRBV4-3 with TRBJ2-1; 11 nucleotides agree with TRBD2. This CDR3 has 17 residues. Unmatched junction bases numbered 9, after V lost 2 bases and J lost 6 bases. The germline V gene encodes CDR1 LGHNA and CDR2 YSLEER. The CDR3: CASSQPLAGGDLNEQFF. The CDR3 DNA reads TGCGCCAGCAGCCAACCATTAGCGGGAGGGGATCTCAATGAGCAGTTCTTC.